These 23 T cell receptor beta chains originate from one sample sequenced in a study of T cells in tumors after PD-1 blockade. Generated by immunoSEQ multiplex PCR, the TCRdb table keeps only in-frame clones and is missing some. This sample has approximately 45,000 clones; approximately 79% occur once, and the top ten carry 8.5% to 9%. This material consisted of PBMCs, taken before anti-PD-1 therapy. These receptors came from a human donor with advanced basal cell or squamous cell carcinoma (not recorded which).

This clone was picked up one time. V usage is TRBV28 and J usage is TRBJ1-6, with a weak D call TRBD1 (6 bases). Trimming pared 3 bases from V and 7 bases from J, leaving 10 bases between. CDR1 and CDR2 from the germline V gene are MDHEN and SYDVKM. CDR3 length: 14 amino acids. This CDR3 is CASSLQDSNSPLHF. DNA of the CDR3: TGTGCCAGCAGTTTGCAGGACAGCAATTCACCCCTCCACTTT.

This clone has a single count. This chain connects TRBV5-4 to TRBJ2-7, with TRBD2 matching 15 bases. V shed 4 bases and J 7 bases; nucleotides not matched to a gene: 15. CDR3 length: 18 amino acids. CDR1 is SGHNT, CDR2 YYREEE, per germline (reference sequence). CDR3 DNA: TGTGCCAGCAGCCGTCCCGGGACTAGCGGGAGGTCCTCGGGGGAGCAGTACTTC. Amino acid sequence: CASSRPGTSGRSSGEQYF.

The V and J genes are TRBV15 and TRBJ2-1; D uncertain. The CDR3 consists of 13 residues. The V gene lost 8 bases and the J gene lost 2 bases, with 10 bases spanning the gap. CDR1 and CDR2 from the germline V gene are LNHNV and YYDKDF (reference sequence). The CDR3 DNA is TGTGCCACCGCCAAGATACCCTACAATGAGCAGTTCTTC. Its translation is CATAKIPYNEQFF.

The V and J genes are TRBV29-1 and TRBJ2-5; 9 positions agree with TRBD2. Germline V gene sequence: CDR1 SQVTM, CDR2 ANQGSEA. Losses at the gene ends were 7 bases for V and 5 bases for J; bases not matched to a gene: 8. This CDR3 spans 13 amino acids. CDR3 protein: CSARLAGRETQYF. The CDR3, as DNA: TGCAGCGCCCGTCTAGCGGGGAGGGAGACCCAGTACTTC.

Within the sample, this clone is large. This rearrangement joins TRBV7-9 to TRBJ1-1; D is possibly TRBD1 (5 bases). Germline V gene sequence: CDR1 SEHNR, CDR2 FQNEAQ (reference sequence). There are 12 residues in the CDR3. Trimming took off 8 bases at V and 4 bases at J, with 11 bases between the two ends. The CDR3 nucleotides are TGTGCCAGCGGGGGGAGCATCACTGAAGCTTTCTTT. Protein product: CASGGSITEAFF.

This clone came up once. The chain carries TRBV27 and TRBJ2-5; D gene ambiguous. Germline values: CDR1 MNHEY, CDR2 SMNVEV (reference sequence). CDR3 size: 11 residues. The V and J ends lost 2 bases and 4 bases respectively, with 2 bases between them. The CDR3 protein is CASSLGETQYF. DNA for the CDR3: TGTGCCAGCAGTTTAGGAGAGACCCAGTACTTC.

This chain links TRBV12-3 or TRBV12-4 with TRBJ2-1; 9 bases fit TRBD1. The J segment lost 15 bases and the V segment lost 2 bases, leaving 5 bases of the junction unmatched. This CDR3 is built from 12 residues. The CDR3 nucleotides read TGTGCCAGCAGTTTATTAGGGGACAGGGTGTTCTTC. Encoded protein: CASSLLGDRVFF.

The chain uses TRBV5-1 and TRBJ2-3; a weak D match, TRBD2 (5 bases). Germline CDR1 is SGHRS and CDR2 is YFSETQ. This CDR3 comprises 13 residues. V lost 7 bases and J lost 4, with 13 bases in between. The CDR3 is CASDEGQADTQYF. Written as DNA, the CDR3 is TGCGCCAGCGATGAGGGCCAAGCAGATACGCAGTATTTT. The variable domain in full, completed from reference TRBV5-1 and TRBJ2-3, reads KAGVTQTPRYLIKTRGQQVTLSCSPISGHRSVSWYQQTPGQGLQFLFEYFSETQRNKGNFPGRFSGRQFSNSRSEMNVSTLELGDSALYLCASDEGQADTQYFGPGTRLTVL.

The CDR3 protein is CASPMEDEQYF. In DNA, the CDR3 is TGTGCCAGCCCCATGGAGGACGAGCAGTACTTC. The chain recombines TRBV11-1 with TRBJ2-7; the D gene is possibly TRBD2 (5 bases). CDR3 size: 11 residues. The germline gives CDR1 SGHAT, CDR2 FQDESV (reference sequence). With 8 bases removed from V and 5 bases from J, the gap between germline ends came to 10 bases.

This chain links TRBV29-1 with TRBJ2-1, with D possibly matching TRBD2 (6 bases). Germline V lookup: CDR1 SQVTM, CDR2 ANQGSEA. This CDR3 contains 15 residues. Deletions cut 4 bases from V and 4 bases from J, with 17 bases between. The CDR3 nucleotides are TGCAGCGTTGCGAGCTGGCTAGCGCTGTACAATGAGCAGTTCTTC. It translates to CSVASWLALYNEQFF.

The V call is TRBV10-1, the J call TRBJ1-4; D ambiguous. Trimming removed 7 bases from V and 3 bases from J, with 9 bases in between. CDR3 length equals 13 residues. Germline V gives CDR1 WNHNN, CDR2 SYGVQD (reference sequence). This CDR3 is CASTRGANEKLFF. The CDR3 nucleotides are TGCGCCAGCACGCGGGGTGCTAATGAAAAACTGTTTTTT.

The rearrangement links TRBV5-5 to TRBJ2-1; D is undetermined. In germline, CDR1 is SGHKS, CDR2 YYEKEE (reference sequence). The CDR3 is 14 residues long. Trimming took 1 base from V and 2 from J, leaving 7 bases between them. The CDR3 bases are TGTGCCAGCAGCTTGTCCGGCCCCTACAATGAGCAGTTCTTC. Its translation: CASSLSGPYNEQFF. Using reference TRBV5-5 and TRBJ2-1 for the parts outside the CDR3, the full variable domain is DAGVTQSPTHLIKTRGQQVTLRCSPISGHKSVSWYQQVLGQGPQFIFQYYEKEERGRGNFPDRFSARQFPNYSSELNVNALLLGDSALYLCASSLSGPYNEQFFGPGTRLTVL.

This clone was picked up a small number of times. V gene TRBV7-2 combines with J gene TRBJ1-1; unclear D gene. There are 14 residues in the CDR3. Germline V CDR1 and CDR2: SGHTA, FQGNSA. Trimming took 5 bases from V and 11 from J, leaving 21 bases between them. The CDR3 DNA reads as TGTGCCAGCAGCAGATCGGCGGCAGCCGGTCACGCTTTCTTT. Amino acids: CASSRSAAAGHAFF.

V usage is TRBV3-1 (or the pseudogene TRBV3-2) and J usage is TRBJ1-2; D perhaps matches TRBD1 (6 bases). Trimming took 6 bases from V and 4 from J, leaving 12 bases between them. CDR3 length: 13 residues. In germline, CDR1 is LGHDT, CDR2 YNNKEL (reference sequence). CDR3 DNA sequence: TGTGCCAGCAGAAAGGGGGAAGTCTATGGCTACACCTTC. It specifies CASRKGEVYGYTF.

The gene calls are TRBV19 and TRBJ1-4; D remains unclear. Trimming took off 10 bases at V and 8 bases at J, with 17 bases between the two ends. CDR1 and CDR2 (germline): LNHDA, SQIVND (reference sequence). The CDR3 totals 13 residues. The CDR3 sequence is CATVDPIEEKLFF. The CDR3 DNA follows: TGTGCCACCGTGGACCCGATTGAGGAAAAACTGTTTTTT.

The chain uses TRBV11-3 and TRBJ1-1, with 7 positions matching TRBD1. V lost 2 bases to trimming and J lost 4 bases; unmatched junction nucleotides: 7. Germline loops: CDR1 SGHNT, CDR2 YENEEA. The CDR3 length is 15 residues. The CDR3 coding sequence is TGTGCCAGCAGCTTACGTACAGGGGCGGTCACTGAAGCTTTCTTT. Translation gives CASSLRTGAVTEAFF. The full variable domain, its missing parts supplied by reference TRBV11-3 and TRBJ1-1, is EAGVVQSPRYKIIEKKQPVAFWCNPISGHNTLYWYLQNLGQGPELLIRYENEEAVDDSQLPKDRFSAERLKGVDSTLKIQPAELGDSAVYLCASSLRTGAVTEAFFGQGTRLTVV.

In this sample, this clone turned up once. J is TRBJ1-1 and V is TRBV14; no reliable D call. V shed 1 base and J shed 14 bases, with 17 bases lying between them. Germline V gives CDR1 SGHDN, CDR2 FVKESK. The CDR3 has 13 residues. CDR3 loop: CASSQVEANRVFF. The CDR3 nucleotides read TGTGCCAGCAGCCAAGTTGAGGCCAATCGAGTATTCTTT. The full variable domain, rest sourced from reference TRBV14 and TRBJ1-1, is EAGVTQFPSHSVIEKGQTVTLRCDPISGHDNLYWYRRVMGKEIKFLLHFVKESKQDESGMPNNRFLAERTGGTYSTLKVQPAELEDSGVYFCASSQVEANRVFFGQGTRLTVV.

This chain connects TRBV7-9 to TRBJ2-2; TRBD2 might be the D (5 bases). The germline V gene encodes CDR1 SEHNR and CDR2 FQNEAQ (reference sequence). The CDR3 totals 17 residues. Deletions cut 1 base from V and 0 bases from J, with 12 bases between. DNA for the CDR3: TGTGCCAGCAGCTTAGGATTGCGGGCAGCGAACACCGGGGAGCTGTTTTTT. Its protein product is CASSLGLRAANTGELFF.

The chain combines TRBV6-6 with TRBJ2-7; TRBD1 aligns across 7 bases. In germline, CDR1 is MNHNY, CDR2 SVGAGI (reference sequence). CDR3 length: 13 residues. Losses at the gene ends were 5 bases for V and 3 bases for J; bases not matched to a gene: 4. CDR3 loop: CASSVGQIYEQYF. The DNA of the CDR3 is TGTGCCAGCAGTGTGGGACAGATCTACGAGCAGTACTTC.

The CDR3 loop reads CASRIQGSVTGELFF. The CDR3, as DNA: TGTGCCAGCAGGATACAGGGGTCTGTCACCGGGGAGCTGTTTTTT. The chain combines TRBV6-5 with TRBJ2-2; 7 bases match TRBD1. The CDR3 totals 15 residues. Germline-derived CDR1 and CDR2 are MNHEY and SVGAGI. V shed 6 bases, J shed 4 bases, and the junction held 8 bases outside the gene matches.

V is TRBV24-1 and J is TRBJ1-2; D remains unclear. With 1 base removed from V and 3 bases from J, the gap between germline ends came to 8 bases. This CDR3 is 14 amino acids long. The germline CDR1 and CDR2 sequences are KGHDR and SFDVKD. CDR3 in DNA: TGTGCCACCAGTGATTTAGGCCAGGACTATGGCTACACCTTC. Protein: CATSDLGQDYGYTF.

The genes are TRBV10-3 and TRBJ2-1; 12 bases agree with TRBD2. Germline values: CDR1 ENHRY, CDR2 SYGVKD. The J segment lost 4 bases and the V segment lost 2 bases, leaving 3 bases of the junction unmatched. This CDR3 spans 16 amino acids. CDR3 coding DNA: TGTGCCATCAGTGAGATTCTAGCGGGGGGGTACAATGAGCAGTTCTTC. It encodes CAISEILAGGYNEQFF.

This chain uses TRBV14 with TRBJ1-3; no reliable D call. V lost 1 base and J lost 0, with 7 bases in between. The length of the CDR3 is 15 residues. CDR1 is SGHDN, CDR2 FVKESK, per germline. CDR3 amino acids: CASSQGLRSGNTIYF. The CDR3 nucleotides read TGTGCCAGCAGCCAAGGCCTTCGCTCTGGAAACACCATATATTTT.